In this sample, the clone carrying this TCR beta chain turned up many times. Its antigen is unknown. 5'RACE with 10-nucleotide random UMIs produced the cDNA. TCRdb analysed the 5' RACE reads with MiXCR anew, one entry per CDR3 protein. The table has approximately 26,000 distinct CDR3 sequences, over 3% seen once; the top ten hold 7%. These data come from a study of neurological immune-mediated disorders. Study findings and constraints: HTLV-1-associated myelopathy displayed the greatest TCR clonal expansion, and multiple sclerosis exhibited the smallest, lower than that of healthy controls.

V was clipped by 1 base and J by 4 bases; unmatched bases: 5. The CDR3 contains 16 residues. Germline V gene lookup returns CDR1 LGHDT and CDR2 YNNKEL (reference sequence). The chain links TRBV3-1 to TRBJ2-1, with 9 bases that match TRBD2. The source of this sequence is a woman aged 25 to 45 with multiple sclerosis. Sequenced sample: PBMCs. The CDR3 DNA sequence: TGTGCCAGCAGCCAAGCCTCCAGCGGGGGGTACAATGAGCAGTTCTTC. Protein: CASSQASSGGYNEQFF.